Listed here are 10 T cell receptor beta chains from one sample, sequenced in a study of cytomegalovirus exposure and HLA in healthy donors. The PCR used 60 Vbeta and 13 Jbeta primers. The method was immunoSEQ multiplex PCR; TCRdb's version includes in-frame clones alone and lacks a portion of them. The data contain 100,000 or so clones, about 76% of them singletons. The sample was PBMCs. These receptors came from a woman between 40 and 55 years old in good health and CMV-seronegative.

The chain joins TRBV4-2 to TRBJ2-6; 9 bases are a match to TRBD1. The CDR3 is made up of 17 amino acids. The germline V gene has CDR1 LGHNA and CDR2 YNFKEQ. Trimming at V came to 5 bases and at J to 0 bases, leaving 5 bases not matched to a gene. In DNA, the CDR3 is TGTGCCAGCAGCGGGACAGGGTGGTACTCTGGGGCCAACGTCCTGACTTTC. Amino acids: CASSGTGWYSGANVLTF.

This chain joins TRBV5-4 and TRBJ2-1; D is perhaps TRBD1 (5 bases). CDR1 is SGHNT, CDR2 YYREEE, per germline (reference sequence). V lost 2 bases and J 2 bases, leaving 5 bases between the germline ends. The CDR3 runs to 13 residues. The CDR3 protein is CASSFRAYNEQFF. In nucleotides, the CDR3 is TGTGCCAGCAGCTTCAGGGCCTACAATGAGCAGTTCTTC.

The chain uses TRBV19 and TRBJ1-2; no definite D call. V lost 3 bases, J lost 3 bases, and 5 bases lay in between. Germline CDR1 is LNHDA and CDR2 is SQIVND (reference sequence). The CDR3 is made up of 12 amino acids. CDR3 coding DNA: TGTGCCAGTAGTATCGGGGACTATGGCTACACCTTC. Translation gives CASSIGDYGYTF.

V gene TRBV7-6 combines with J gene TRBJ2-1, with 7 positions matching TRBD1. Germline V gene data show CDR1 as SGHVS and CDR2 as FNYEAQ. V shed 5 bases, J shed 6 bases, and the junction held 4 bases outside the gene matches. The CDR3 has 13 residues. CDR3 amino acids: CASSPRQGNEQFF. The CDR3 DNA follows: TGTGCCAGCAGCCCTCGACAGGGCAATGAGCAGTTCTTC.

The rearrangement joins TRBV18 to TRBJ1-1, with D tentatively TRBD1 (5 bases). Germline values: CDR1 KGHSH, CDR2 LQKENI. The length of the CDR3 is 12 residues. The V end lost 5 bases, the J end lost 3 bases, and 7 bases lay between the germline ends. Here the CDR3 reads CASSSGDTEAFF. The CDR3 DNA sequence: TGTGCCAGCTCATCGGGGGACACTGAAGCTTTCTTT.

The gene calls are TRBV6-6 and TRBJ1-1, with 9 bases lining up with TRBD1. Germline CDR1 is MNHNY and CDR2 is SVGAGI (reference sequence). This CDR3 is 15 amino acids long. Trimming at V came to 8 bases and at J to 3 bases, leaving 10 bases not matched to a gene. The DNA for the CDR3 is TGTGCCAGCCGTTTACAGGGGGCGCGCGACACTGAAGCTTTCTTT. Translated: CASRLQGARDTEAFF.

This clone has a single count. The DNA of the CDR3 is TGTGCCAGCAGCCCTCAGGGGATTGGCTACACCTTC. Translation: CASSPQGIGYTF. The chain uses TRBV7-9 and TRBJ1-2; D may be TRBD1 (6 bases). Germline-derived CDR1 and CDR2 are SEHNR and FQNEAQ (reference sequence). The CDR3 contains 12 residues. The V gene lost 5 bases and the J gene lost 7 bases, with 11 bases spanning the gap.

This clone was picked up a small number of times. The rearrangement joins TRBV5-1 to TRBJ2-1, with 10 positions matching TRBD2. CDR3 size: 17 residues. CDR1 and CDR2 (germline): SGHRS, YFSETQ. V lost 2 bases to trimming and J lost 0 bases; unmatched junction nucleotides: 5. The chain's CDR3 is CASSFSGGTYSYNEQFF. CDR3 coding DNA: TGCGCCAGCAGCTTTAGCGGGGGGACTTACTCCTACAATGAGCAGTTCTTC.

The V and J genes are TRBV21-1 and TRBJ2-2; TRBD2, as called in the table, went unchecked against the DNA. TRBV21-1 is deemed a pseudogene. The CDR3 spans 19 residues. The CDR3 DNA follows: TGTGCCAGCAGCAAAGGGGGGAGGACGGATGATAGATTATTCGGGGAGCTGTTTTTT. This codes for CASSKGGRTDDRLFGELFF.

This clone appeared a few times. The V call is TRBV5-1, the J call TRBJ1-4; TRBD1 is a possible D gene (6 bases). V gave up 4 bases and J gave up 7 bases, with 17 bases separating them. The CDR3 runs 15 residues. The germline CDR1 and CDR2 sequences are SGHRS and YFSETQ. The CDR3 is CASSASGGAGEKLFF. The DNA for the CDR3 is TGCGCCAGCAGCGCGAGCGGGGGCGCAGGTGAAAAACTGTTTTTT.